These 8 T cell receptor beta chains came from one sample sequenced in a study of Graves' ophthalmopathy and Graves' hyperthyroidism. The authors amplified TCR beta CDR3 regions from RNA transcripts. Scientists carried out first-round RT-PCR using HTBI primers and then a second-round multiplex PCR. From the multiplex PCR reads, TCRdb called clonotypes with MiXCR, one entry per CDR3 protein. The sample has around 590,000 distinct CDR3 sequences, under 45% seen once. Sequencing was performed on peripheral blood or thyroid tissue (not recorded which). Source of these receptors: an adult man with Graves' hyperthyroidism.

This clonotype has at least ten counts. The J gene is TRBJ2-7, the V gene TRBV29-1; 8 nucleotides line up with TRBD1. The CDR3 spans 16 residues. The germline V gene has CDR1 SQVTM and CDR2 ANQGSEA. V was pared by 6 bases and J by 0 bases, with 13 bases of the junction left unmatched. The CDR3 sequence: CSVESDQGASSYEQYF. DNA for the CDR3: TGCAGCGTCGAGTCGGACCAGGGGGCGAGCTCCTACGAGCAGTACTTC.

This clonotype has ten or more counts. The J gene is TRBJ2-5, the V gene TRBV11-2; D might be TRBD1 or TRBD2, each matching 6 bases. Germline V gene lookup returns CDR1 SGHAT and CDR2 FQNNGV. With 5 bases removed from V and 4 bases from J, the gap between germline ends came to 23 bases. The CDR3 is 17 residues long. The CDR3 coding sequence is TGTGCCAGCAGCCCCACGAGGAGGGGGGCGAGGGGAGAGACCCAGTACTTC. The encoded protein is CASSPTRRGARGETQYF.

This clonotype has at least ten counts. This chain joins TRBV10-3 and TRBJ1-4; D uncertain. The CDR3 is 15 amino acids. Germline-derived CDR1 and CDR2 are ENHRY and SYGVKD. The V and J ends lost 0 bases and 0 bases respectively, with 5 bases between them. CDR3 protein: CAISESSATNEKLFF. CDR3 nucleotide sequence: TGTGCCATCAGTGAGTCGTCAGCAACTAATGAAAAACTGTTTTTT.

This clonotype occurred many times. The chain recombines TRBV6-5 with TRBJ2-2; D is ambiguous. Trimming pared 7 bases from V and 4 bases from J, leaving 10 bases between. This CDR3 spans 13 amino acids. Germline CDR1 is MNHEY and CDR2 is SVGAGI. CDR3 DNA: TGTGCCAGCACCCTTGAGTCCACCGGGGAGCTGTTTTTT. Its protein product is CASTLESTGELFF.

The genes are TRBV29-1 and TRBJ2-2; D not resolved. V lost 7 bases to trimming and J lost 0 bases, with 9 bases between them. Germline-derived CDR1 and CDR2 are SQVTM and ANQGSEA. This CDR3 is 13 amino acids long. The CDR3 nucleotides read TGCAGCGCACCCAGGACGAACACCGGGGAGCTGTTTTTT. It yields the protein CSAPRTNTGELFF.

The genes are TRBV7-9 and TRBJ2-5; D gene ambiguous. This CDR3 is 13 amino acids long. Per germline, CDR1 SEHNR and CDR2 FQNEAQ (reference sequence). V was cut by 6 bases and J by 5 bases, with 13 bases left in between. CDR3 region: CASRLIGLETQYF. Written as DNA, the CDR3 is TGTGCCAGCAGGTTAATAGGGTTGGAGACCCAGTACTTC.

This clonotype was counted at least ten times. This chain uses TRBV5-4 with TRBJ1-2, with 10 bases matching TRBD1. The CDR3 consists of 14 residues. From germline, CDR1 is SGHNT and CDR2 YYREEE (reference sequence). Unmatched junction bases numbered 4, after V lost 0 bases and J lost 8 bases. CDR3 sequence (DNA): TGTGCCAGCAGCTTGGAACGGACAGGGGGAGGCTACACCTTC. Its protein product is CASSLERTGGGYTF. Variable domain in full (rest from reference TRBV5-4 and TRBJ1-2): ETGVTQSPTHLIKTRGQQVTLRCSSQSGHNTVSWYQQALGQGPQFIFQYYREEENGRGNFPPRFSGLQFPNYSSELNVNALELDDSALYLCASSLERTGGGYTFGSGTRLTVV.

This clonotype appeared a single time. A read error may explain this, as a much larger clone is one base away. The V call is TRBV7-3, the J call TRBJ1-5; a possible D gene is TRBD1 (5 bases). V lost 6 bases and J lost 6, with 21 bases in between. CDR3 length equals 16 residues. CDR1 and CDR2 (germline): SGHTA, FQGTGA. CDR3 DNA: TGTGCCAGCAGGGATGGGGGTCCCAGGGATGCTCAGCCCCAGCATTTT. It specifies CASRDGGPRDAQPQHF.